A selection of T cell receptor beta chains follows, all from one sample in a study of control samples from healthy donors and cancer patients. Data came from immunoSEQ multiplex PCR; TCRdb stores just in-frame clones and leaves some out. The table lists roughly 170,000 clones, 75% to 95% of them singletons. Sequenced input: blood. The receptors here all came from a woman aged 40 to 50 in good health. CDR3s include the opening cysteine and the closing phenylalanine or tryptophan. D genes are given only for firm matches. Some rows have no size entry. The others give once, few or many, or a class for an expanded clone.

size	J	V	D	DNA	CDR3
-	TRBJ1-6	TRBV6-2/TRBV6-3	TRBD1	TGTGCCAGCAGTTGGACAGGGAGTAATTCACCCCTCCACTTT	CASSWTGSNSPLHF
-	TRBJ2-3	TRBV7-6	-	TGTGCCAGCAGCTTTTCAGATACGCAGTATTTT	CASSFSDTQYF
-	TRBJ2-7	TRBV14	TRBD2	TGTGCCAGCAGCCAAGTTGGGGGGGGTCCCTACGAGCAGTACTTC	CASSQVGGGPYEQYF
-	TRBJ1-2	TRBV29-1	-	TGCAGCGTTGACATGGTGTGGGCCGGTGGCTACACCTTC	CSVDMVWAGGYTF
-	TRBJ2-7	TRBV6-2/TRBV6-3	-	TGTGCCAGCAGTCTTTCGAAGGGGGCCTACGAGCAGTACTTC	CASSLSKGAYEQYF
-	TRBJ2-1	TRBV5-5	-	TGTGCCAGCAGCTTGTTTCGGAATTTCGATGAGCAGTTCTTC	CASSLFRNFDEQFF
-	TRBJ1-2	TRBV29-1	TRBD1	TGCAGCGTTGACCTCGACAGGGGTGATGGCTACACCTTC	CSVDLDRGDGYTF
few	TRBJ2-2	TRBV11-2	-	TGTGCCAGCCTCCAATTTTACACCGGGGAGCTGTTTTTT	CASLQFYTGELFF
-	TRBJ2-7	TRBV27	TRBD2	TGTGCCAGCAGTTTACGCGGGGGGGACAACGAGCAGTACTTC	CASSLRGGDNEQYF
-	TRBJ2-7	TRBV14	-	TGTGCCAGCAGCCTGCTAGGGGGGGGCTCCTACGAGCAGTACTTC	CASSLLGGGSYEQYF
-	TRBJ2-5	TRBV5-1	TRBD1	TGCGCCAGCAGCTGGAAGACAGGGGGGATCCAAGAGACCCAGTACTTC	CASSWKTGGIQETQYF
-	TRBJ2-7	TRBV18	TRBD1	TGTGCCAGCTCACCTTCGACAGGGGGCTACGAGCAGTACTTC	CASSPSTGGYEQYF
few	TRBJ2-7	TRBV13	-	TGTGCCAGCAGCGAGGCCCCCTCGGGGGAGCAGTACTTC	CASSEAPSGEQYF
-	TRBJ2-2	TRBV7-6	TRBD2	TGTGCCAGCAGCCGGGAGGACCCGCAGGGTACCGGGGAGCTGTTTTTT	CASSREDPQGTGELFF
-	TRBJ1-2	TRBV7-9	-	TGTGCCAGCAGCTACGTCGAGGACTCCTATGGCTACACCTTC	CASSYVEDSYGYTF
-	TRBJ2-7	TRBV21-1	-	TGTGCCAGCAGCCTCGTATCGGCTTTGGCAACGCCGGCCTACGAGCAGTACTTC	CASSLVSALATPAYEQYF
-	TRBJ2-1	TRBV6-7	-	TGTGCCAGCAGTTACAAATGGAGAGGAAAAGGATACAATGAGCAGTTCTTC	CASSYKWRGKGYNEQFF
-	TRBJ2-7	TRBV5-1	-	TGCGCCAGCAGCTTGGATACGGGGAGCCCCTACGAGCAGTACTTC	CASSLDTGSPYEQYF
-	TRBJ1-4	TRBV7-9	-	TGTGCCAGCAGCTTAGACGAAGGACAGCGAATTGCAACTAATGAAAAACTGTTTTTT	CASSLDEGQRIATNEKLFF
-	TRBJ2-2	TRBV6-5	TRBD2	TGTGCCAGCAGATACCATTCGCTAGCGGGGGACGGGGAGCTGTTTTTT	CASRYHSLAGDGELFF
-	TRBJ2-7	TRBV13	-	TGTGCCAGCAGCTTTGGCAGGGTCTCCTACGAGCAGTACTTC	CASSFGRVSYEQYF
-	TRBJ1-3	TRBV6-6	-	TGTGCCAGCAGTTACGTACAGGGCCCTGGAAACACCATATATTTT	CASSYVQGPGNTIYF
-	TRBJ1-1	TRBV12-3/TRBV12-4	-	TGTGCCAGCACCCGGTTGTCGAACACTGAAGCTTTCTTT	CASTRLSNTEAFF
-	TRBJ2-7	TRBV5-4	-	TGTGCCAGCAAGGACGCGTTCTCCTACGAGCAGTACTTC	CASKDAFSYEQYF
-	TRBJ2-3	TRBV19	TRBD2	TGTGCCAGTAGTCGGGGAGGGAGAGAGATCACAGATACGCAGTATTTT	CASSRGGREITDTQYF
-	TRBJ1-3	TRBV11-2	-	TGTGCCAGCAGCTTGGGACACGGAAACACCATATATTTT	CASSLGHGNTIYF
-	TRBJ1-1	TRBV19	-	TGTGCCAGTAGTATCTTTATTACGGAGACTGAAGCTTTCTTT	CASSIFITETEAFF
-	TRBJ2-4	TRBV18	TRBD1	TGTGCCAGCTCACCATACCAGGGGGCGCAAAACATTCAGTACTTC	CASSPYQGAQNIQYF